The clone carrying this TCR beta chain appeared a few times. Its antigen is still unknown. A second about 7 to 11 cycle PCR used barcoded and J-beta primers. Each cDNA molecule was tagged by a template-switch adaptor with 12 random nucleotides. TCRdb ran MiXCR on the 5' RACE reads and lists one entry per CDR3 protein. The data show about 800,000 distinct CDR3 sequences, with 58% seen just once and roughly 22% held by the top ten. The data were taken from a study of blood T cells in healthy people across ages. Germline-derived CDR1 and CDR2 are MNHNY and SVGAGI (reference sequence). The germline V and J ends were trimmed by 7 bases and 0 bases, with 14 bases remaining between them. The CDR3 is 15 residues long. Study-level findings and limits: More naive CD4+ cells and higher diversity marked long-lived donors relative to aged donors.

Each donor was a healthy Caucasian individual from Russia, aged 6 to 90. Per sample, no less than 6 micrograms of total RNA were extracted. The chain employs TRBV6-6 and TRBJ2-3, with D perhaps matching TRBD2 (6 bases). The TCR comes from a man aged 25 to 40 in good health. Input material: blood. The CDR3 nucleotides read TGTGCCAGCAACGAACGGGACTTGAGCACAGATACGCAGTATTTT. Its protein is CASNERDLSTDTQYF.